Below, one T cell receptor beta chain is given with its context. Antigen: not known. This sample stems from a study of T cells in Graves' hyperthyroidism and ophthalmopathy. Study-level information: Blood from the periphery was taken at initial diagnosis, before any treatment.

Study-level findings and limits: Most thyroid clonotypes with frequency above 0.001 were detected in blood.

This CDR3 spans 16 amino acids. Trimming pared 4 bases from V and 0 bases from J, leaving 15 bases between. The germline V gene has CDR1 MGHRA and CDR2 YSYEKL. It was RNA transcripts that yielded the amplified TCR beta CDR3 regions. The HTBI set primed first-round TCR CDR3 RT-PCR. Using its own MiXCR run on the multiplex PCR reads, TCRdb lists one record per CDR3 protein. The sample has about 840,000 distinct CDR3 sequences; around 39% are singletons. Aged 18 to 65, the patients had hyperthyroidism that was newly diagnosed and had lasted under 2 months. The PBMCs were taken from roughly 10 ml of fresh peripheral blood.

This receptor was obtained from a man aged 18 to 30 with Graves' hyperthyroidism. Sequencing was performed on blood. The chain employs TRBV4-1 and TRBJ1-1; D is unresolved. This CDR3 reads CASSRGRHQMNTEAFF. The CDR3 bases are TGCGCCAGCAGCCGAGGTCGACATCAGATGAACACTGAAGCTTTCTTT.